One sample yielded the 3 T cell receptor beta chains listed below, sequenced in a study of blood T cells in healthy people across ages. A second PCR of 7 to 11 cycles used a sample-barcoded 5' primer and a J-beta primer mix. Using its own MiXCR run on the 5' RACE reads, TCRdb lists one record per CDR3 protein. The data contain 850,000 to 1,000,000 distinct CDR3 sequences, roughly 51% of them seen just once; the ten biggest clones take up over 20%. Sequencing used blood. The receptors were gathered from an older woman in good health.

The chain joins TRBV12-3 or TRBV12-4 to TRBJ1-2; D remains ambiguous. The V end was cut by 3 bases, the J end by 3 bases, with 8 bases between. This CDR3 is 13 amino acids long. The CDR3 nucleotides read TGTGCCAGCAGTTTCCGGAACGACTATGGCTACACCTTC. Protein: CASSFRNDYGYTF.

The V and J genes are TRBV5-1 and TRBJ2-6; D is unclear. The CDR3 contains 17 residues. The V end lost 4 bases, the J end lost 0 bases, and 14 bases lay between the germline ends. From germline, CDR1 is SGHRS and CDR2 YFSETQ. CDR3 amino acids: CASSKIEILSGANVLTF. The CDR3 DNA reads TGCGCCAGCAGCAAGATCGAAATACTCTCTGGGGCCAACGTCCTGACTTTC.

The rearrangement joins TRBV27 to TRBJ2-3; weak D call: TRBD2 (5 bases). CDR3 size: 13 residues. The germline V gene has CDR1 MNHEY and CDR2 SMNVEV (reference sequence). The V and J ends lost 5 bases and 1 base respectively, with 7 bases between them. The CDR3 bases are TGTGCCAGCAGTGCACTAGGCACAGATACGCAGTATTTT. Translating it yields CASSALGTDTQYF.